The clone carrying this T cell receptor (beta chain) was seen a single time. Generated by immunoSEQ multiplex PCR, the TCRdb table keeps only in-frame clones and is missing some. The profile shows approximately 390,000 clones, roughly 89% of them singletons. This CDR3 comprises 13 residues. V dropped 9 bases and J dropped 6; count of bases not matched to a gene: 9. CDR1 and CDR2 (germline): KGHDR, SFDVKD. These data originate in a study of blood T cell repertoires in COVID-19. The chain uses TRBV24-1 and TRBJ2-7; 8 bases agree with TRBD1. This TCR derives from a woman between 45 and 60 years old who had recovered from COVID-19. Sequenced sample: PBMCs or T cells enriched from blood (not recorded which). In DNA form, the CDR3 reads TGTGCCACCCAAGGGACAGGTATATCCGAGCAGTACTTC. As protein: CATQGTGISEQYF.